This T cell receptor beta chain derives from a study of T cell repertoires in cytomegalovirus infection. Study-wide background: Public TCR beta signatures indicated both CMV infection and matching HLA type. Findings and caveats of the study: Dominating the ex vivo response were TCR beta clonotypes that were CMV-specific and HLA-C-restricted. Summed frequency of public TCR beta families distinguished CMV carriers with the relevant HLA.

Of note for this clonotype: Antigen unknown. A much larger clone lies one base from this, so it may be a read error. Lacking the conserved final phenylalanine or tryptophan, this CDR3 likely reflects a read error.

V was shortened by 6 bases and J by 2 bases, with 14 bases between the two germline ends. CDR3 length equals 14 residues. TCRdb passed the reads through MiXCR, listing each CDR3 protein once. The sample lists approximately 400,000 distinct CDR3 sequences; about 33% were seen once. This TCR was sampled from a human donor in good health (CMV status not recorded). Some clones in this sample may be carry-over from other donors' samples. The material sequenced was PBMCs. The chain is built from TRBV12-3 or TRBV12-4 and TRBJ2-7; D is perhaps TRBD1 (6 bases). CDR3 amino acids: CASRWDKTTYEQYL. CDR3 nucleotides: TGTGCCAGCAGGTGGGACAAGACGACCTACGAGCAGTACTTA.